This TCR beta chain was obtained from a study of CD8+ T cells in alopecia areata. Study results and caveats: Mouse data revealed clearer TCR sharing than patient data did, a gap possibly tied to HLA. Scalp specimens additionally yield sequences from normal skin's resident alphabeta T cells. Higher clonality and more expanded CD8+ clones appeared in lesional than normal scalp.

Researchers picked out CD4+ and CD8+ T cells from PBMCs by sorting. Trimming left V 8 bases short and J 3 bases short, with 11 bases between. CDR3 length: 12 amino acids. The germline V gene has CDR1 SNHLY and CDR2 FYNNEI. Notes on this clone: The antigen is not known.

Sequencing templates came from extracted RNA that was reverse transcribed into cDNA. The table came from immunoSEQ multiplex PCR; TCRdb's copy has only in-frame clones and leaves some out. This sample carries 100,000 to 150,000 clones, less than 70% of them seen once, and the ten largest clones take about 3%. This TCR derives from a human donor in good health. The specimen was CD4+ T cells sorted from blood. The chain is built from TRBV2 and TRBJ2-7; possibly TRBD2 for D (5 bases). CDR3 bases: TGTGCCAGCCCCAGCGAGGGCTACGAGCAGTACTTC. Its translation is CASPSEGYEQYF.